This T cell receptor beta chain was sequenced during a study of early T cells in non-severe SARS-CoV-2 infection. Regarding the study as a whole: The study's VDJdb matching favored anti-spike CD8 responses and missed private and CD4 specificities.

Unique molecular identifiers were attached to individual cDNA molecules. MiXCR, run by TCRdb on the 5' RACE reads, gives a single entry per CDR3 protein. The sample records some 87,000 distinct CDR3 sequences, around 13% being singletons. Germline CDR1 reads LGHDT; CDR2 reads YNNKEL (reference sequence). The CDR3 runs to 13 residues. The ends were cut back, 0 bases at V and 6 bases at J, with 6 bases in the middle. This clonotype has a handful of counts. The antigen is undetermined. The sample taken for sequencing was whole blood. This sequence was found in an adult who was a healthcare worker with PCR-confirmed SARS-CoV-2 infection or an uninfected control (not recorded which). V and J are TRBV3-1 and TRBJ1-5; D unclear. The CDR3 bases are TGTGCCAGCAGCCAAGAGGGATCTCAGCCCCAGCATTTT. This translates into CASSQEGSQPQHF.